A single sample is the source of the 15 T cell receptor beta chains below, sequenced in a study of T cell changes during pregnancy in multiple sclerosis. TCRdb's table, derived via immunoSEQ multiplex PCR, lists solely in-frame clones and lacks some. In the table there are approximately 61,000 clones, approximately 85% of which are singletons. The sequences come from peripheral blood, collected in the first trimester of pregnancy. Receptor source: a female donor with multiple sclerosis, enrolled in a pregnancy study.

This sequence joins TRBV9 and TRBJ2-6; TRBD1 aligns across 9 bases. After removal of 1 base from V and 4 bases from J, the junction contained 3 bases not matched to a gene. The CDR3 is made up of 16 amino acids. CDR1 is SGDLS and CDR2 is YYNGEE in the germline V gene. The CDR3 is CASSVRTGAGANVLTF. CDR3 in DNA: TGTGCCAGCAGCGTACGGACAGGGGCCGGGGCCAACGTCCTGACTTTC.

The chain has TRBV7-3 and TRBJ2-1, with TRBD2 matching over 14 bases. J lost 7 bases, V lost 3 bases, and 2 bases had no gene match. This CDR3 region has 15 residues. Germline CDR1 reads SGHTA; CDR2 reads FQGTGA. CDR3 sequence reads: CASSLTSGRANEQFF. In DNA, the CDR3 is TGTGCCAGCAGCTTGACTAGCGGGAGGGCGAATGAGCAGTTCTTC.

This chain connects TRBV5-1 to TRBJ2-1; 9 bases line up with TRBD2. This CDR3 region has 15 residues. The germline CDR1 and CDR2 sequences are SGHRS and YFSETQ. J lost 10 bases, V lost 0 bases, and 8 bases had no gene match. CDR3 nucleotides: TGCGCCAGCAGCTTGGTAATTAGCGGGAGTAACGAGCAGTTCTTC. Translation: CASSLVISGSNEQFF.

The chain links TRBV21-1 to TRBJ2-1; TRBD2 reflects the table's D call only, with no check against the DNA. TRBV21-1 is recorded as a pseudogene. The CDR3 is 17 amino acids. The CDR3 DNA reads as TGTGCCAGCCGAAGAGGAGGGAGGCCCCTGCGGGCAGAGGAGCAGTTCTTC. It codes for CASRRGGRPLRAEEQFF.

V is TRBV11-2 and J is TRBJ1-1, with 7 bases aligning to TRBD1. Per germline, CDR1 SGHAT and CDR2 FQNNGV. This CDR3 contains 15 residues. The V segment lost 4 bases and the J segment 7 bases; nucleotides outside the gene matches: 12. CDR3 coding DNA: TGTGCCAGCAGCTGGACCGCTACAGGGGCCGTTGAAGCTTTCTTT. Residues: CASSWTATGAVEAFF.

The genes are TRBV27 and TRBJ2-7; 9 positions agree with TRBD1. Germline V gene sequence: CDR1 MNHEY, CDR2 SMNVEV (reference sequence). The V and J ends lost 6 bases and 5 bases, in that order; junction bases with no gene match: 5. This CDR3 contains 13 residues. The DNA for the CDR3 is TGTGCCAGCAGCTGGGACAGGGAAAACGAGCAGTACTTC. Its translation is CASSWDRENEQYF.

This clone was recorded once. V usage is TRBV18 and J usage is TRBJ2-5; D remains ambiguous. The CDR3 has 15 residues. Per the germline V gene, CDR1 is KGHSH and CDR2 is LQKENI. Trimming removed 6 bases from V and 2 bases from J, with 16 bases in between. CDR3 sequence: CASSPTNTEQETQYF. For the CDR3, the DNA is TGTGCCAGCTCCCCAACCAATACAGAGCAAGAGACCCAGTACTTC.

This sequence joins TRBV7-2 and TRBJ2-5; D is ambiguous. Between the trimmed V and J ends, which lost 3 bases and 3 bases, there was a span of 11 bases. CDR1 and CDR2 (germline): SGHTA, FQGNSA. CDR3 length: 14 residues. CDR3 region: CASSLNLGEETQYF. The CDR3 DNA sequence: TGTGCCAGCAGCTTGAATCTAGGAGAAGAGACCCAGTACTTC.

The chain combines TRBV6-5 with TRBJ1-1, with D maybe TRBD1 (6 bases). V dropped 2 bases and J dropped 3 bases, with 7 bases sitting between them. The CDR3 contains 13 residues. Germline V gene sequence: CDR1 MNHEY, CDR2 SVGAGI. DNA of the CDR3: TGTGCCAGCAGTTACCAGGGGTACACTGAAGCTTTCTTT. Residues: CASSYQGYTEAFF.

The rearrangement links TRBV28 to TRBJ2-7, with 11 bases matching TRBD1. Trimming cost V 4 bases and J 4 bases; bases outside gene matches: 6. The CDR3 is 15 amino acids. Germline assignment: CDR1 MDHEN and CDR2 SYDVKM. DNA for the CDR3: TGTGCCAGCAGTTCCCCCGGGACAGGGGGTTACGAGCAGTACTTC. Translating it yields CASSSPGTGGYEQYF.

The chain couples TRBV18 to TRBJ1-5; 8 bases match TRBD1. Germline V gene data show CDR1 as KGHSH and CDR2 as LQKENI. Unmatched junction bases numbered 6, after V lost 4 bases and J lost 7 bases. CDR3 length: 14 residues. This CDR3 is CASSLGQGEQPQHF. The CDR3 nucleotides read TGTGCCAGCTCACTTGGACAGGGCGAACAGCCCCAGCATTTT.

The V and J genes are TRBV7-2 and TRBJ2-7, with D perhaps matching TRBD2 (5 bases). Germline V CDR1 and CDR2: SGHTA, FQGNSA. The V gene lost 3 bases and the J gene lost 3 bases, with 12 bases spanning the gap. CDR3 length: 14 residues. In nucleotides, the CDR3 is TGTGCCAGCAGCTTTCCCGGGAAGCTCTACGAGCAGTACTTC. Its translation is CASSFPGKLYEQYF.

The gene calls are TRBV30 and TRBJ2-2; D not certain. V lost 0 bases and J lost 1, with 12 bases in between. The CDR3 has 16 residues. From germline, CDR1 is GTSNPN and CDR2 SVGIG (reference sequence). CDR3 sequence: CAWSVQFFENTGELFF. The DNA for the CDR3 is TGTGCCTGGAGTGTACAATTCTTCGAGAACACCGGGGAGCTGTTTTTT.

In nucleotides, the CDR3 is TGTGCCAGCATTCCTCCGGGGAGAAATTACGAGCAGTACTTC. This codes for CASIPPGRNYEQYF. The chain couples TRBV6-1 to TRBJ2-5; tentative D call: TRBD2 (5 bases). The J call may be wrong; the DNA end is better matched by TRBJ2-7. CDR1 and CDR2 from the germline V gene are MNHNS and SASEGT. The CDR3 totals 14 residues.

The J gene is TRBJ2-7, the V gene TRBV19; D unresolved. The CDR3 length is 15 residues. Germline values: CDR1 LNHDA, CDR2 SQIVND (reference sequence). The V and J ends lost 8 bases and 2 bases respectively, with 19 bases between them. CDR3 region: CASSLRVPSTYEQYF. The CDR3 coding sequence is TGTGCCAGTTCGCTGAGAGTTCCTTCTACCTACGAGCAGTACTTC.